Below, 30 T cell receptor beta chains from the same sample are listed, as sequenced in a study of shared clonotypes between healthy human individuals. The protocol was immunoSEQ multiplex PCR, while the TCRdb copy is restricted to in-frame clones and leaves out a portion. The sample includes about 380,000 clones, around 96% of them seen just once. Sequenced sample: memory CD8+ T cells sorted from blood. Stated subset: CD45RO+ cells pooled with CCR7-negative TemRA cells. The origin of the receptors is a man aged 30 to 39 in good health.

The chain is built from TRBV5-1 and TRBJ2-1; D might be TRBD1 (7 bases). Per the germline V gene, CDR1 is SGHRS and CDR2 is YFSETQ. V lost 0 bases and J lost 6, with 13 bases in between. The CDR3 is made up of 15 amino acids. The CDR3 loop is CASSLAGQTSNEQFF. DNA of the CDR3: TGCGCCAGCAGCTTGGCGGGACAGACTAGCAATGAGCAGTTCTTC.

The CDR3 loop is CASSVATGRVGETQYF. In DNA form, the CDR3 reads TGTGCCAGCAGCGTAGCTACGGGCAGGGTGGGAGAGACCCAGTACTTC. This chain joins TRBV9 and TRBJ2-5; a weak D match, TRBD1 (5 bases). Germline CDR1 and CDR2: SGDLS and YYNGEE. Trimming left V 0 bases short and J 4 bases short, with 16 bases between. The CDR3 spans 16 residues.

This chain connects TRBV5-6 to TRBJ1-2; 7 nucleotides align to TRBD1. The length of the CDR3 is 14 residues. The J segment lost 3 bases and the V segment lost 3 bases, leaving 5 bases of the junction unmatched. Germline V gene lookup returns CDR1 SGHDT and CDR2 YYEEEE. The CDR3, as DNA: TGTGCCAGCAGCTCGCAGGGGGGGCACTATGGCTACACCTTC. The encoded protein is CASSSQGGHYGYTF.

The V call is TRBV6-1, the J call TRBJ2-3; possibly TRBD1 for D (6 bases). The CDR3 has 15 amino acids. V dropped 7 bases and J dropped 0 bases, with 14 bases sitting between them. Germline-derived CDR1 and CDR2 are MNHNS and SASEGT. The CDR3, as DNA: TGTGCCAGCAAAAGACAGGACCCTAGCACAGATACGCAGTATTTT. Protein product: CASKRQDPSTDTQYF.

The CDR3 bases are TGTGCCAGCAGCAAAGGAGGGAACTATGGCTACACCTTC. This translates into CASSKGGNYGYTF. The chain links TRBV21-1 to TRBJ1-2. TRBV21-1 is classified as a pseudogene. The CDR3 covers 13 residues.

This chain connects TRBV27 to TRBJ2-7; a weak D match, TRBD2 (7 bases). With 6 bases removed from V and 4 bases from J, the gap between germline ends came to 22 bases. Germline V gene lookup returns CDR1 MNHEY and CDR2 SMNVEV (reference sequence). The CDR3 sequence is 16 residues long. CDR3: CASSRLGGGRGYEQYF. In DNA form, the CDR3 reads TGTGCCAGCAGCAGGCTTGGGGGCGGGAGAGGGTACGAGCAGTACTTC.

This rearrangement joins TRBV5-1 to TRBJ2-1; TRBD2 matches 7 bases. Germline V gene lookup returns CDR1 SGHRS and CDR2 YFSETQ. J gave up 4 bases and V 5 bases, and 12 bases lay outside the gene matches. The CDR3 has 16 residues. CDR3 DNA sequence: TGCGCCAGCAGAGGACCCCGGGACTACCTATACAATGAGCAGTTCTTC. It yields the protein CASRGPRDYLYNEQFF.

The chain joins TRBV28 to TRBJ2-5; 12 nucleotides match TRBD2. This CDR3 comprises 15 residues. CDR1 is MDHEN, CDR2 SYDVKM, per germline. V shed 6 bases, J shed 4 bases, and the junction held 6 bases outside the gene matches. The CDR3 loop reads CASRPSSGRAETQYF. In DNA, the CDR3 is TGTGCCAGCAGACCGTCTAGCGGGAGGGCAGAGACCCAGTACTTC.

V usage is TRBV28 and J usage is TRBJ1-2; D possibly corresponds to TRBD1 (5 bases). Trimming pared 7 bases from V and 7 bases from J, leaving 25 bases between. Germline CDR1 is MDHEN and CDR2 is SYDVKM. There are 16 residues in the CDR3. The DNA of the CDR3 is TGTGCCAGCACCAAACAAACCCGGGCTCCTAGGGGTGGCTACACCTTC. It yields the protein CASTKQTRAPRGGYTF.

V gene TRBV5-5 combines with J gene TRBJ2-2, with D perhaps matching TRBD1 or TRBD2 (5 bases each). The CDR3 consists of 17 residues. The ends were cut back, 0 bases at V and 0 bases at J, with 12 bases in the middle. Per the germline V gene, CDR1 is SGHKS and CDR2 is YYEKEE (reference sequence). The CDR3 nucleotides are TGTGCCAGCAGCTTGGGACTTAGGGGACCGAACACCGGGGAGCTGTTTTTT. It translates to CASSLGLRGPNTGELFF.

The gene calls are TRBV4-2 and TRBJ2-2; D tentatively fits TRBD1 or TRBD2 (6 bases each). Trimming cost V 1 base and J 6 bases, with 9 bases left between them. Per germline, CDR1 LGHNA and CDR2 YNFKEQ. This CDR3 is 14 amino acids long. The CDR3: CASSQVGGPGELFF. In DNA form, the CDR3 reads TGTGCCAGCAGCCAAGTAGGGGGGCCCGGGGAGCTGTTTTTT.

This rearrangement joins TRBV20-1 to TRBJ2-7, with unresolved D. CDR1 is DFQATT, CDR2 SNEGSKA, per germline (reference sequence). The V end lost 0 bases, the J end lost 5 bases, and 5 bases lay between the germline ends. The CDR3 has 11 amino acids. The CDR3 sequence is CSARDRDEQYF. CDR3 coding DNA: TGCAGTGCTAGAGATAGGGACGAGCAGTACTTC.

The CDR3 coding sequence is TGTGCCAGCAGCTTAGATAGCTATTTGGTCGCCAAAAACATTCAGTACTTC. It translates to CASSLDSYLVAKNIQYF. This sequence joins TRBV7-9 and TRBJ2-4; no definite D call. Trimming pared 1 base from V and 1 base from J, leaving 14 bases between. The CDR3 covers 17 residues. Germline values: CDR1 SEHNR, CDR2 FQNEAQ (reference sequence).

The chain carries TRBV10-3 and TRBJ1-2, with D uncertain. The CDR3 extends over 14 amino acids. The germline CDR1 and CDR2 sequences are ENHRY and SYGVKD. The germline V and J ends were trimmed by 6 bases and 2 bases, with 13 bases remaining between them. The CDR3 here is CAIRAGDSNYGYTF. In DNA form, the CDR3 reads TGTGCCATCAGGGCGGGCGATTCAAACTATGGCTACACCTTC.

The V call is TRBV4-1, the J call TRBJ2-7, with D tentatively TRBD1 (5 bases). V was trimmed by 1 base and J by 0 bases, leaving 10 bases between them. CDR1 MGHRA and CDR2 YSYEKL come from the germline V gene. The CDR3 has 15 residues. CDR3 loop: CASSQVDTPSYEQYF. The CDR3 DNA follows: TGCGCCAGCAGCCAAGTGGACACCCCCTCCTACGAGCAGTACTTC.

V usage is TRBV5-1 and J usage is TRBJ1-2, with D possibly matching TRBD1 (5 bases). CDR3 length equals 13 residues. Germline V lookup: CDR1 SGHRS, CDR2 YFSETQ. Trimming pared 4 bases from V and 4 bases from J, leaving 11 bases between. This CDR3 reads CASSLSGIYGYTF. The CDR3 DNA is TGCGCCAGCAGCCTCTCAGGGATCTATGGCTACACCTTC.

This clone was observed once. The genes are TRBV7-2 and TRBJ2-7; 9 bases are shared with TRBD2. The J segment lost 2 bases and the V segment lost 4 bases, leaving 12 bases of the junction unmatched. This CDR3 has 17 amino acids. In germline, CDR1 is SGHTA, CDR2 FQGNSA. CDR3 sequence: CASSSQGLSGRTYEQYF. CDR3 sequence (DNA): TGTGCCAGCAGCTCCCAAGGCCTTAGCGGGAGAACCTACGAGCAGTACTTC.

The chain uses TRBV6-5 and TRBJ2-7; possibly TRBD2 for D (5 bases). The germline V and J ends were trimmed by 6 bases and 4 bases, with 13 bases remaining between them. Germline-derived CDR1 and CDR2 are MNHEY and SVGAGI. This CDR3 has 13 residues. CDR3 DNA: TGTGCCAGCAGCCGAGAAACGGGATACGAGCAGTACTTC. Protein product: CASSRETGYEQYF.

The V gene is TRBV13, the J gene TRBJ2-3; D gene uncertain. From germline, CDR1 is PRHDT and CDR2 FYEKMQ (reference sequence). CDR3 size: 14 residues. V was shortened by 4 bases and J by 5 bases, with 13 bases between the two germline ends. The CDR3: CASSSGGWGDTQYF. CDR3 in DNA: TGTGCCAGCAGCTCGGGCGGCTGGGGAGATACGCAGTATTTT.

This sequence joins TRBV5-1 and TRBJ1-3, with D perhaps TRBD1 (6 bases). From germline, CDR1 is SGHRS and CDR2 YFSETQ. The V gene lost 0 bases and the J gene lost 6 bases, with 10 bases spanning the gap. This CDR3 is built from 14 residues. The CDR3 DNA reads TGCGCCAGCAGCTTGGACGGGACAAAAAACACCATATATTTT. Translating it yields CASSLDGTKNTIYF.

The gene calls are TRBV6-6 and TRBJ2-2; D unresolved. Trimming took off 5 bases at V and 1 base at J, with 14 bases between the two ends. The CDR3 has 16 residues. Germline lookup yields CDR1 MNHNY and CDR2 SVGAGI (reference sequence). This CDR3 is CASSPNLNRNTGELFF. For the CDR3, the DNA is TGTGCCAGCAGTCCCAATCTAAACCGGAACACCGGGGAGCTGTTTTTT.

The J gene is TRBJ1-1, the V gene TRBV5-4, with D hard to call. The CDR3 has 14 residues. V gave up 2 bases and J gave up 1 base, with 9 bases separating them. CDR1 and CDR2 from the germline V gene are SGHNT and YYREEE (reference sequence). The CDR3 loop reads CASSLRLTNTEAFF. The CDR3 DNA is TGTGCCAGCAGCTTACGACTTACGAACACTGAAGCTTTCTTT.

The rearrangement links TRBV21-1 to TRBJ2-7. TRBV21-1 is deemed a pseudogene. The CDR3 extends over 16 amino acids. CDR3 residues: CASSKALGGRDYEQYF. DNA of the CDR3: TGTGCCAGCAGCAAAGCGCTAGGGGGGAGAGACTACGAGCAGTACTTC.

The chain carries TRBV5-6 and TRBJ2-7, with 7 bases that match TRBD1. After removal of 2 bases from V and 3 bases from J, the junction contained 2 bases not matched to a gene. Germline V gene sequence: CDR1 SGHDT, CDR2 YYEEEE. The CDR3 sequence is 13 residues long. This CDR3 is CASSLQGFYEQYF. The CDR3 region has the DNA TGTGCCAGCAGCTTACAGGGGTTCTACGAGCAGTACTTC.

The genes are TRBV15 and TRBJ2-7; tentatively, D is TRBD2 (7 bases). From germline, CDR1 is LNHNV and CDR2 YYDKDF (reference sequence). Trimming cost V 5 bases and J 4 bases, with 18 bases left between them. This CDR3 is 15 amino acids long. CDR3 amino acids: CATSRALGGPYEQYF. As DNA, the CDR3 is TGTGCCACCAGCCGGGCCCTCGGGGGGCCTTACGAGCAGTACTTC.

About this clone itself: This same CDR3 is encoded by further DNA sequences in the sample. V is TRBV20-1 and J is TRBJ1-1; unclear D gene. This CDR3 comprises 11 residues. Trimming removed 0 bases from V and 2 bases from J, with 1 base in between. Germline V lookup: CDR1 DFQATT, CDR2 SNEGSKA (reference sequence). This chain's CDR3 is CSARDNTEAFF. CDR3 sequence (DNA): TGCAGTGCTAGAGACAACACTGAAGCTTTCTTT.

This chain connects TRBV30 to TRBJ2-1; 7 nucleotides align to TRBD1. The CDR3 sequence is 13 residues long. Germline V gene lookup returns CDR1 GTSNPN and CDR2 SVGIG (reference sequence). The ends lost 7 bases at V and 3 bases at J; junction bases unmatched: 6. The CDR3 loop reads CASTGTVYNEQFF. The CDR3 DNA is TGTGCCTCAACCGGGACAGTCTACAATGAGCAGTTCTTC. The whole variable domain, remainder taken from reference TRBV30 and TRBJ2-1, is SQTIHQWPATLVQPVGSPLSLECTVEGTSNPNLYWYRQAAGRGLQLLFYSVGIGQISSEVPQNLSASRPQDRQFILSSKKLLLSDSGFYLCASTGTVYNEQFFGPGTRLTVL.

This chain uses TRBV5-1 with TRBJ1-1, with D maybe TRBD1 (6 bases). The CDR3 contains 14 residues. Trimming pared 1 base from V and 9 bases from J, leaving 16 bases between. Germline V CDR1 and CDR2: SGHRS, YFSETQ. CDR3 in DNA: TGCGCCAGCAGCTTGTCCCGGGGGCAGCCTCAAGCTTTCTTT. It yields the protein CASSLSRGQPQAFF.

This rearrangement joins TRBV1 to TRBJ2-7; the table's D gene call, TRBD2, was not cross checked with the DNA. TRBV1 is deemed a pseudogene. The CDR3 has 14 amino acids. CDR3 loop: CTSSPDYRSGEQYF. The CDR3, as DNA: TGCACCAGCAGCCCGGACTACCGCTCAGGCGAGCAGTACTTC.

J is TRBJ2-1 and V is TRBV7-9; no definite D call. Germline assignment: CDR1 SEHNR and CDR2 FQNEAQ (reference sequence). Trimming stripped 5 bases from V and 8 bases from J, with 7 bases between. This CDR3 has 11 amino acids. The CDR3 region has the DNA TGTGCCAGCAGCCGTTATGATGAGCAGTTCTTC. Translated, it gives CASSRYDEQFF.